These 5 T cell receptor beta chains were sequenced from one sample in a study of blood T cell repertoires in COVID-19. Method: immunoSEQ multiplex PCR; TCRdb's copy keeps in-frame clones and lacks some. The sample includes over 200,000 clones, about 83% of them seen just once. Sequencing input: peripheral blood. The source of these receptors is a man older than 75 with acute or convalescent COVID-19.

The chain recombines TRBV27 with TRBJ2-5; 11 nucleotides line up with TRBD2. Germline loops: CDR1 MNHEY, CDR2 SMNVEV (reference sequence). This CDR3 has 16 residues. Trimming removed 5 bases from V and 4 bases from J; junction bases left unmatched: 9. The CDR3: CASSIYVAGGRETQYF. Written as DNA, the CDR3 is TGTGCCAGCAGTATCTACGTAGCGGGAGGGCGAGAGACCCAGTACTTC.

This rearrangement joins TRBV7-9 to TRBJ1-3; weak D call: TRBD1 (5 bases). V shed 6 bases and J shed 0 bases, with 12 bases lying between them. CDR1 SEHNR and CDR2 FQNEAQ come from the germline V gene (reference sequence). The CDR3 extends over 15 amino acids. The CDR3 DNA sequence: TGTGCCAGCAGACAATTCGGGGGCTCTGGAAACACCATATATTTT. Translated, it gives CASRQFGGSGNTIYF.

Only a few counts were recorded for this clone. This chain uses TRBV5-8 with TRBJ1-4; D unclear. The CDR3 runs 14 residues. CDR1 is SGHTS and CDR2 is YDEGEE in the germline V gene. V gave up 7 bases and J gave up 3 bases, with 13 bases separating them. DNA for the CDR3: TGTGCCAGCCGGTCGAGGGTGGCTAATGAAAAACTGTTTTTT. Its translation: CASRSRVANEKLFF.

This clone has a handful of counts. The CDR3 DNA is TGTGCCAGCAGCTTTAGGGGAAGACAGCAAGACTATGGCTACACCTTC. This translates into CASSFRGRQQDYGYTF. The chain couples TRBV7-9 to TRBJ1-2; tentative D call: TRBD1 (5 bases). V was clipped by 3 bases and J by 3 bases, with 17 bases between them. The V gene's germline CDR1 is SEHNR and CDR2 FQNEAQ (reference sequence). CDR3 length: 16 residues.

This clone was detected only a few times. This sequence joins TRBV7-2 and TRBJ2-1; 11 nucleotides line up with TRBD2. J gave up 8 bases and V 5 bases, and 8 bases lay outside the gene matches. CDR3 length: 15 residues. The V gene's germline CDR1 is SGHTA and CDR2 FQGNSA. The CDR3 here is CASSPRTSGPHEQFF. Written as DNA, the CDR3 is TGTGCCAGCAGCCCTCGGACTAGCGGGCCTCATGAGCAGTTCTTC.